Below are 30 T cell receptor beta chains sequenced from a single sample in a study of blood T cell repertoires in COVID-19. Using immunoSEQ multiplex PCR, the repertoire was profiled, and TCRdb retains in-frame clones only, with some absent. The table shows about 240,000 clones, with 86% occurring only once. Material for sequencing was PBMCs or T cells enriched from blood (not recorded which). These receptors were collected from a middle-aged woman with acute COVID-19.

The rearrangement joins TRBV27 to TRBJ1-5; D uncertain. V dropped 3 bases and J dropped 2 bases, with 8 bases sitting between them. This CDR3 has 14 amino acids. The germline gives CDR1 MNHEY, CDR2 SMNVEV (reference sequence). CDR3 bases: TGTGCCAGCAGTTTGTCAGTGGGCAATCAGCCCCAGCATTTT. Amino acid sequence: CASSLSVGNQPQHF.

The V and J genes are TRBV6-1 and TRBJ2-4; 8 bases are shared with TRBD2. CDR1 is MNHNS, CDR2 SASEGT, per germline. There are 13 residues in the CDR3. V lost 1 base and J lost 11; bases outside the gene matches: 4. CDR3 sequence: CASSEGTSPVQYF. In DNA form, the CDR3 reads TGTGCCAGCAGTGAAGGGACTAGCCCCGTTCAGTACTTC.

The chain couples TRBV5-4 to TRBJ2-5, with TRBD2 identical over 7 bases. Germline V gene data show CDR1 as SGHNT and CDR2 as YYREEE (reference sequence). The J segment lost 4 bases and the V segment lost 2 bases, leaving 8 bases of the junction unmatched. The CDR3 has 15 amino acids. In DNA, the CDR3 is TGTGCCAGCAGCTTAGTACCGACTAGCAGAGAGACCCAGTACTTC. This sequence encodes CASSLVPTSRETQYF.

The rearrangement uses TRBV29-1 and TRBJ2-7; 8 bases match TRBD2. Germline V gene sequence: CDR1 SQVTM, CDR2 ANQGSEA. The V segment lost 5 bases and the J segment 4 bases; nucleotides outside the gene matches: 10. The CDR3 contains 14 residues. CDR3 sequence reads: CSVLSFGRAYEQYF. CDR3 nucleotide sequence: TGCAGCGTTCTTTCCTTCGGGAGGGCATACGAGCAGTACTTC.

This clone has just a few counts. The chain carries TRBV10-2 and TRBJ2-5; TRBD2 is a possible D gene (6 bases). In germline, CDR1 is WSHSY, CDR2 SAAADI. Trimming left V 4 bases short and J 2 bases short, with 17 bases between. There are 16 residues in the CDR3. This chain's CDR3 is CASSVSRRGFQETQYF. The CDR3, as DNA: TGCGCCAGCAGTGTATCCCGTCGGGGGTTTCAAGAGACCCAGTACTTC.

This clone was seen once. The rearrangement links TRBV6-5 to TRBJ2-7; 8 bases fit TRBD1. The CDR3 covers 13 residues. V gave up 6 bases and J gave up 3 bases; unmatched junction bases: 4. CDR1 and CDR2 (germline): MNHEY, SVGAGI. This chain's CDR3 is CASSRTGIYEQYF. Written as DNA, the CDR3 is TGTGCCAGCAGCCGGACAGGGATCTACGAGCAGTACTTC.

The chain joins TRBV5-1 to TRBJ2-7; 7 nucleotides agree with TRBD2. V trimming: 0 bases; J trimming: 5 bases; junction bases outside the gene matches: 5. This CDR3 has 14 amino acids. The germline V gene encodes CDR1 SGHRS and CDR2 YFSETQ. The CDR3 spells CASSLALASDEQYF. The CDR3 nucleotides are TGCGCCAGCAGCTTGGCACTAGCGAGCGACGAGCAGTACTTC.

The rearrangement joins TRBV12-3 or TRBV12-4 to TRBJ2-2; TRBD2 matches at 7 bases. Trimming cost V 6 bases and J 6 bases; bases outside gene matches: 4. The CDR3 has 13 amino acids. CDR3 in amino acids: CASSRAGPGELFF. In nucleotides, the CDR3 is TGTGCCAGCAGCCGAGCGGGGCCCGGGGAGCTGTTTTTT.

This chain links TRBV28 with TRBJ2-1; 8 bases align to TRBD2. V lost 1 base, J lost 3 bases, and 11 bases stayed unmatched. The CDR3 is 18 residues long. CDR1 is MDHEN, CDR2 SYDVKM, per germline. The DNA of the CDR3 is TGTGCCAGCAGTTTATACGCCGCCGGTAGCGGGGACTACAATGAGCAGTTCTTC. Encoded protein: CASSLYAAGSGDYNEQFF. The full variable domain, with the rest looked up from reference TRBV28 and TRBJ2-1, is DVKVTQSSRYLVKRTGEKVFLECVQDMDHENMFWYRQDPGLGLRLIYFSYDVKMKEKGDIPEGYSVSREKKERFSLILESASTNQTSMYLCASSLYAAGSGDYNEQFFGPGTRLTVL.

The CDR3 DNA reads as TGCGCCAGCAGCCAGGGATGGGACAGGGGAGAGACCCAGTACTTC. Its translation is CASSQGWDRGETQYF. The J gene is TRBJ2-5, the V gene TRBV4-1, with 10 bases lining up with TRBD1. The CDR3 is 15 residues long. Germline V lookup: CDR1 MGHRA, CDR2 YSYEKL. J was trimmed by 4 bases and V by 3 bases; bases with no gene match: 5.

CDR3 loop: CASNTGTAGNTIYF. CDR3 DNA: TGTGCCAGTAATACCGGGACAGCTGGAAACACCATATATTTT. This chain uses TRBV19 with TRBJ1-3, with 7 bases that match TRBD1. CDR1 LNHDA and CDR2 SQIVND come from the germline V gene (reference sequence). Trimming cost V 7 bases and J 2 bases; bases outside gene matches: 5. The CDR3 spans 14 residues.

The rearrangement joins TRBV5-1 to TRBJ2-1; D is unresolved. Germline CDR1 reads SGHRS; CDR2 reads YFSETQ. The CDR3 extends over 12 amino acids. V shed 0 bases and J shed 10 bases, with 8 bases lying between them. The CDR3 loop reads CASSLGFGEQFF. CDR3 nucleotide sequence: TGCGCCAGCAGCTTGGGTTTCGGGGAGCAGTTCTTC.

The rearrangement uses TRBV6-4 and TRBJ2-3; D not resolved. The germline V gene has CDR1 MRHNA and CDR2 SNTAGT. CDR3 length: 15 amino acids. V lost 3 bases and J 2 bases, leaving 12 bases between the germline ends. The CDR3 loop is CASSEVAEHTDTQYF. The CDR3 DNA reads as TGTGCCAGCAGTGAAGTTGCAGAACACACAGATACGCAGTATTTT.

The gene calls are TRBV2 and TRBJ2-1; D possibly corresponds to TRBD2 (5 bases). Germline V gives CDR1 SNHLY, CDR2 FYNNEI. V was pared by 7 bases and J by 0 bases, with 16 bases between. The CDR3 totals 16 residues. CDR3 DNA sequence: TGTGCCAGCAAGAAGTTGGACTCCAGCTCCTACAATGAGCAGTTCTTC. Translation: CASKKLDSSSYNEQFF.

This CDR3 is CAWSPNYYEQYF. The CDR3 DNA reads TGTGCCTGGAGTCCTAACTACTACGAGCAGTACTTC. The V and J genes are TRBV30 and TRBJ2-7; no firm D call. Germline CDR1 and CDR2: GTSNPN and SVGIG (reference sequence). This CDR3 is built from 12 residues. Trimming stripped 2 bases from V and 3 bases from J, with 8 bases between. Full variable domain (remainder filled in from reference TRBV30 and TRBJ2-7): SQTIHQWPATLVQPVGSPLSLECTVEGTSNPNLYWYRQAAGRGLQLLFYSVGIGQISSEVPQNLSASRPQDRQFILSSKKLLLSDSGFYLCAWSPNYYEQYFGPGTRLTVT.

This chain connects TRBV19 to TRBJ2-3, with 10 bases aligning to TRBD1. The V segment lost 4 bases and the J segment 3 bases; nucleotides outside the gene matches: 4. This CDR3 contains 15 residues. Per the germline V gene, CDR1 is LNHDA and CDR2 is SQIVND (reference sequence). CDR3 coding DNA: TGTGCCAGTAGTAACCGGGACAGGGGAACAGATACGCAGTATTTT. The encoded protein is CASSNRDRGTDTQYF.

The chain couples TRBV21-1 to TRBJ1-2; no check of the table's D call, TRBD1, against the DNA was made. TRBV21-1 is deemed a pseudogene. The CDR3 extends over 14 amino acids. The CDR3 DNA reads TGTGCCAGCAGCAAATCAGAAATCACCTATGGCTACACCTTC. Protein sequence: CASSKSEITYGYTF.

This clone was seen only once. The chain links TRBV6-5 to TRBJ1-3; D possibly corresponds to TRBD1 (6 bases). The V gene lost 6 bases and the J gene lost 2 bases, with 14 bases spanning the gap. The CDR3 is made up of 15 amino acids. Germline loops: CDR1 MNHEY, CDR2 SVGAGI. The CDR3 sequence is CASRQTGLTGNTIYF. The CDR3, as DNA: TGTGCCAGCAGACAAACAGGGTTGACTGGAAACACCATATATTTT.

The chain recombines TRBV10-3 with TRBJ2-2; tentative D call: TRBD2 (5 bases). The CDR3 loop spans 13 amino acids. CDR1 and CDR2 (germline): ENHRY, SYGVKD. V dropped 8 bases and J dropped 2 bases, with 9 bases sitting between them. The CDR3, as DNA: TGTGCCATCTTTGCGGGCAACACCGGGGAGCTGTTTTTT. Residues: CAIFAGNTGELFF.

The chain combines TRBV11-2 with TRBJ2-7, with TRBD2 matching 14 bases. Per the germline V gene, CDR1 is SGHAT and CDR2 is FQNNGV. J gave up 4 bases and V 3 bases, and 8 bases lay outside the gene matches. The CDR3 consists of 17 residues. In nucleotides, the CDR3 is TGTGCCAGCAGCTTTTCTCCGGGGACTAGCGGGAGTTACGAGCAGTACTTC. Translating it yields CASSFSPGTSGSYEQYF.

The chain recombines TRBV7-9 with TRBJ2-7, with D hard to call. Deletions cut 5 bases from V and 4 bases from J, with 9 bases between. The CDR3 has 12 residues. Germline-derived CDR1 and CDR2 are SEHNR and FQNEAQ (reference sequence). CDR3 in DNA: TGTGCCAGCAGCCCCACGGGTTACGAGCAGTACTTC. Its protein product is CASSPTGYEQYF.

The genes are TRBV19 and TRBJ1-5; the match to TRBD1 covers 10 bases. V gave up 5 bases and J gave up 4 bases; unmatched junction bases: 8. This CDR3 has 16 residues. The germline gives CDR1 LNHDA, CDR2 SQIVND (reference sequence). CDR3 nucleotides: TGTGCCAGTAGTCCGGTGGGGACAGGGGTTAATCAGCCCCAGCATTTT. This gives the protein CASSPVGTGVNQPQHF.

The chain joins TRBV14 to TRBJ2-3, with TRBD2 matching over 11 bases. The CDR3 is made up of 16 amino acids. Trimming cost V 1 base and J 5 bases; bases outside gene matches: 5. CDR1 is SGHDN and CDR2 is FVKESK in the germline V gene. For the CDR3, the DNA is TGTGCCAGCAGCCAAGTGGGTCTAGCGGGAGGAGATACGCAGTATTTT. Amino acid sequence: CASSQVGLAGGDTQYF. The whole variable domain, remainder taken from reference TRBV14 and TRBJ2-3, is EAGVTQFPSHSVIEKGQTVTLRCDPISGHDNLYWYRRVMGKEIKFLLHFVKESKQDESGMPNNRFLAERTGGTYSTLKVQPAELEDSGVYFCASSQVGLAGGDTQYFGPGTRLTVL.

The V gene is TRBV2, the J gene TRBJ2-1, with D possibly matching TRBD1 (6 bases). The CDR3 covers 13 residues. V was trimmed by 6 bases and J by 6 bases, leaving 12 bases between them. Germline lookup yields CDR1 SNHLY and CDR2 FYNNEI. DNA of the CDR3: TGTGCCAGCAGGGGTACAGGGCCCAATGAGCAGTTCTTC. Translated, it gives CASRGTGPNEQFF. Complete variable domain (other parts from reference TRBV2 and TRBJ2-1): EPEVTQTPSHQVTQMGQEVILRCVPISNHLYFYWYRQILGQKVEFLVSFYNNEISEKSEIFDDQFSVERPDGSNFTLKIRSTKLEDSAMYFCASRGTGPNEQFFGPGTRLTVL.

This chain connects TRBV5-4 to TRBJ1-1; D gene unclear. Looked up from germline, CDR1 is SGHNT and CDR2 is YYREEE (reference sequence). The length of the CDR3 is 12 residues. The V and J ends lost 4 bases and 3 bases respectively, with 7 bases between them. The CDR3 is CASSPPDTEAFF. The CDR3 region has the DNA TGTGCCAGCAGCCCCCCGGACACTGAAGCTTTCTTT.

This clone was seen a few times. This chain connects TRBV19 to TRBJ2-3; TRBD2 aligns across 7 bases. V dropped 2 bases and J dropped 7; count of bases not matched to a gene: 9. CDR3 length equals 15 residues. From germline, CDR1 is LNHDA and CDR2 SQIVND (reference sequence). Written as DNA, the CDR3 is TGTGCCAGTAGTATATTAGGCGGGAGTATCTATACGCAGTATTTT. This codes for CASSILGGSIYTQYF.

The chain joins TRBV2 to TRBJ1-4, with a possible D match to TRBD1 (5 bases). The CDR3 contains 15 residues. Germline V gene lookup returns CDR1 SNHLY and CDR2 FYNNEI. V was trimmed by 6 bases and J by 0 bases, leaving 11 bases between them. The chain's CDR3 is CASRLDTATNEKLFF. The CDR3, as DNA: TGTGCCAGCAGACTGGACACTGCAACTAATGAAAAACTGTTTTTT.

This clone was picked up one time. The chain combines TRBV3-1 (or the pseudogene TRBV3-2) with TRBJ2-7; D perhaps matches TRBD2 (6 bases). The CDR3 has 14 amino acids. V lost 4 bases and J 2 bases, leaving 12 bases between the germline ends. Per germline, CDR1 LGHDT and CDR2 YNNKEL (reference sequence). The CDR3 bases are TGTGCCAGCAGCCTGGCTAGCGCTACCTACGAGCAGTACTTC. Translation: CASSLASATYEQYF.

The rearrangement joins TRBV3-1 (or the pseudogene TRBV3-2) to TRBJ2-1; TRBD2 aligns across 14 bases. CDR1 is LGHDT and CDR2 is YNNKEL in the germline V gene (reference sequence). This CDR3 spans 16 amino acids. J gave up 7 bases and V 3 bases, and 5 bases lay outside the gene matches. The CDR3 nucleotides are TGTGCCAGCAGCCAGGGACTAGCGGGAGATGGGAATGAGCAGTTCTTC. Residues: CASSQGLAGDGNEQFF.

The chain's CDR3 is CASSSPGGMGEQFF. The CDR3 DNA reads as TGCGCCAGCAGCTCCCCTGGGGGGATGGGGGAGCAGTTCTTC. V is TRBV5-1 and J is TRBJ2-1; TRBD2 might be the D (6 bases). The V gene lost 3 bases and the J gene lost 10 bases, with 17 bases spanning the gap. CDR1 is SGHRS and CDR2 is YFSETQ in the germline V gene. This CDR3 contains 14 residues.